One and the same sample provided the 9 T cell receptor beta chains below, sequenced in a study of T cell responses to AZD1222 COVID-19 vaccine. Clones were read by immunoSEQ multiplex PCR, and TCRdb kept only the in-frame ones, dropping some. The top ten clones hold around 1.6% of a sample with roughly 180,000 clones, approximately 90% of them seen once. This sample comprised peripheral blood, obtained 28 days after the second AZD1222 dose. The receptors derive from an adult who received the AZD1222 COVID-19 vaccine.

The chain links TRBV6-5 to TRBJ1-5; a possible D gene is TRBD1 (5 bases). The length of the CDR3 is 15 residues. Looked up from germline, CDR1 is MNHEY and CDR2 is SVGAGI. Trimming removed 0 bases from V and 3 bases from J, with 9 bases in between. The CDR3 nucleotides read TGTGCCAGCAGTTACTCAAAGGGGAACAATCAGCCCCAGCATTTT. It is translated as CASSYSKGNNQPQHF.

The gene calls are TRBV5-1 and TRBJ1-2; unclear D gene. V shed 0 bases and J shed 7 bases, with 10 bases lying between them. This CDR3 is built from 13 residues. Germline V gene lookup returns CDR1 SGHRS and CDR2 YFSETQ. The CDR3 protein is CASSLAGVFGYTF. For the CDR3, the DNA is TGCGCCAGCAGCTTGGCCGGAGTCTTTGGCTACACCTTC.

The CDR3 protein is CASRRDSSSYEQYF. The DNA for the CDR3 is TGTGCCAGCCGCCGGGACTCCAGCTCCTACGAGCAGTACTTC. The chain uses TRBV2 and TRBJ2-7, with D perhaps TRBD2 (6 bases). The CDR3 is made up of 14 amino acids. Germline-derived CDR1 and CDR2 are SNHLY and FYNNEI. The V gene lost 8 bases and the J gene lost 0 bases, with 14 bases spanning the gap.

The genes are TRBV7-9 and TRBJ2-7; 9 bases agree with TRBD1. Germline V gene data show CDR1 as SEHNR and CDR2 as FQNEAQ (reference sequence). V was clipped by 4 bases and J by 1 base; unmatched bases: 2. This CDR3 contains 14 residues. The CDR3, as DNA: TGTGCCAGCAGCTGGACAGGGGAGTCCTACGAGCAGTACTTC. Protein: CASSWTGESYEQYF.

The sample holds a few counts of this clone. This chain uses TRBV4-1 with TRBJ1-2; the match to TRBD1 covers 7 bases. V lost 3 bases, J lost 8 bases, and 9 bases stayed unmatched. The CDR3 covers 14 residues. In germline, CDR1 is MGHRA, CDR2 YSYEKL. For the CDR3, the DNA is TGCGCCAGCAGCCAGTTGGGACAGCTAGACGGCTACACCTTC. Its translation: CASSQLGQLDGYTF.

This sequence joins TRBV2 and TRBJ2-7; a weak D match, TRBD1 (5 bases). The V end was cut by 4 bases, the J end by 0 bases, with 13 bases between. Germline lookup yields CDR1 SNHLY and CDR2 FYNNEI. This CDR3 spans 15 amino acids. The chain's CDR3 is CASSVDNLSSYEQYF. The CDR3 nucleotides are TGTGCCAGCAGTGTGGACAACCTGAGCTCCTACGAGCAGTACTTC.

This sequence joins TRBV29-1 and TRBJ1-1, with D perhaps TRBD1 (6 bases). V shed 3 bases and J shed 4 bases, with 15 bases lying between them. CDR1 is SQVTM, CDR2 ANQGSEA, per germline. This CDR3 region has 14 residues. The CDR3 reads CSVEVGGGVTEAFF. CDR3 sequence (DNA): TGCAGCGTTGAGGTTGGAGGGGGGGTCACTGAAGCTTTCTTT. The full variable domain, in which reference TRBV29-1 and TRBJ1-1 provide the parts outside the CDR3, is SAVISQKPSRDICQRGTSLTIQCQVDSQVTMMFWYRQQPGQSLTLIATANQGSEATYESGFVIDKFPISRPNLTFSTLTVSNMSPEDSSIYLCSVEVGGGVTEAFFGQGTRLTVV.

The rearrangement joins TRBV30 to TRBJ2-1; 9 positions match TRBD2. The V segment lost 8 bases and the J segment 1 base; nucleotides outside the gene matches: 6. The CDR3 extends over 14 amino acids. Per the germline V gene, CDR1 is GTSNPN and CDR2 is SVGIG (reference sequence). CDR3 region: CAQRGAVSYNEQFF. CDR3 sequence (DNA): TGTGCCCAGCGGGGGGCCGTATCCTACAATGAGCAGTTCTTC.

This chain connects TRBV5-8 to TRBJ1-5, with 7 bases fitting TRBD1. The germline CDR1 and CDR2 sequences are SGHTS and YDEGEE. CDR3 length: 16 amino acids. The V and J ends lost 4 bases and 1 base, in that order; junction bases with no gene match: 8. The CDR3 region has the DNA TGTGCCAGCAGCCCGAGACAGGGAGGCAGCAATCAGCCCCAGCATTTT. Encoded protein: CASSPRQGGSNQPQHF. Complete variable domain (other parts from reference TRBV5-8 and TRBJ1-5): EAGVTQSPTHLIKTRGQQATLRCSPISGHTSVYWYQQALGLGLQFLLWYDEGEERNRGNFPPRFSGRQFPNYSSELNVNALELEDSALYLCASSPRQGGSNQPQHFGDGTRLSIL.